This TCR beta chain was recovered during a study of technical replicates of blood from a few donors. This CDR3 spans 17 amino acids. Germline CDR1 and CDR2: SGHDN and FVKESK. V lost 0 bases and J lost 2, with 16 bases in between. This clone was counted a few times. TCRdb's table, derived via immunoSEQ multiplex PCR, lists solely in-frame clones and lacks some. The sample includes some 74,000 clones, around nine tenths of them seen just once. V gene TRBV14 combines with J gene TRBJ1-2; the D gene is possibly TRBD1 (6 bases). The source of this sequence is a human donor in good health. The sequenced sample consisted of T cells isolated from PBMCs. CDR3 bases: TGTGCCAGCAGCCAAGATTGGATACGGGACACGAACTATGGCTACACCTTC. Amino acid sequence: CASSQDWIRDTNYGYTF. The complete variable domain, with remaining parts taken from reference TRBV14 and TRBJ1-2, reads EAGVTQFPSHSVIEKGQTVTLRCDPISGHDNLYWYRRVMGKEIKFLLHFVKESKQDESGMPNNRFLAERTGGTYSTLKVQPAELEDSGVYFCASSQDWIRDTNYGYTFGSGTRLTVV.